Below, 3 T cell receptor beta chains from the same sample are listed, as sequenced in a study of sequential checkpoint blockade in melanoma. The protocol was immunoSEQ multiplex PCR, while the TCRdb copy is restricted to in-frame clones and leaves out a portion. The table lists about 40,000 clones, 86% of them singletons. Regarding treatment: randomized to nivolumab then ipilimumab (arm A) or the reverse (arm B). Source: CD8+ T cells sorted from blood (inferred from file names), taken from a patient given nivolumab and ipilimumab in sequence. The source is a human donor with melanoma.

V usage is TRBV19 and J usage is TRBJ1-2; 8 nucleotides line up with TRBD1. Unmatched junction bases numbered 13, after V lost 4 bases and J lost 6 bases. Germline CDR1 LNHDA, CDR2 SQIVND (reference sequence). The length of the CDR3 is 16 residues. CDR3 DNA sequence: TGTGCCAGTAGTAGCAACCCTTCCCAGGGGGCAGATGGCTACACCTTC. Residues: CASSSNPSQGADGYTF.

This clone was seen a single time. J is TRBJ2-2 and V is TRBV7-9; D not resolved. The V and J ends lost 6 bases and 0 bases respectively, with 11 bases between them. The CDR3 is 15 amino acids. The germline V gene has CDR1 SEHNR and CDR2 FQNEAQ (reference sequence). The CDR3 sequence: CASSPGRANTGELFF. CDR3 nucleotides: TGTGCCAGCAGTCCCGGTCGGGCGAACACCGGGGAGCTGTTTTTT.

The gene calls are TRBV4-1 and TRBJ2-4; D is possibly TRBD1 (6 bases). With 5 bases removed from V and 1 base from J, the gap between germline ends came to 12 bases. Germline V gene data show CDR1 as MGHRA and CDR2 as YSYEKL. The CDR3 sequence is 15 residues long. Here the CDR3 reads CASSLLQGAKNIQYF. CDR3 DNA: TGCGCCAGCAGCTTACTCCAGGGGGCCAAAAACATTCAGTACTTC.